The sequence of this TCR beta chain was determined in a study of regulatory T cells in long-lasting Graves disease. Between the trimmed V and J ends, which lost 5 bases and 6 bases, there was a span of 13 bases. The CDR3 contains 14 residues. Germline assignment: CDR1 SEHNR and CDR2 FQNEAQ (reference sequence). In building TCR beta libraries, iRepertoire HTBI primers were used together with Arm-PCR of CDR3 regions. TCRdb used MiXCR to reprocess the multiplex PCR reads, holding one entry per CDR3 protein. Here the sample spans over 350,000 distinct CDR3 sequences, approximately 14% being singletons. As to time point: newly diagnosed GD, antithyroid drugs for less than 3 months. With RNA extracted from PBMCs as input, the TCR library was made. There are many counts of this clonotype. These records were also assigned to another study, of T cells in Graves' hyperthyroidism and ophthalmopathy. That investigation notes: Graves' hyperthyroidism was deemed stable given no ophthalmopathy progression within 18 months. Blood also held most thyroid clonotypes expanded beyond 0.001.

The sample was peripheral blood mononuclear cells (PBMCs), taken at new diagnosis, from a patient treated with antithyroid drugs. The TCR originated in a woman aged 50 to 60 with Graves disease. J is TRBJ2-2 and V is TRBV7-9; D unresolved. For the CDR3, the DNA is TGTGCCAGCAGCGTCCAATCGGGCGCCGGGGAGCTGTTTTTT. It is translated as CASSVQSGAGELFF.